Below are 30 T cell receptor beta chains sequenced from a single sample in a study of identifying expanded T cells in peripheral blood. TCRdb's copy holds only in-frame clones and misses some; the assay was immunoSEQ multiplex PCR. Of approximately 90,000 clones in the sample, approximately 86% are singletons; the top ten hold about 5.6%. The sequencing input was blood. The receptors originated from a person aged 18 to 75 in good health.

The CDR3 here is CASSLLPGRNYGYTF. DNA of the CDR3: TGTGCCAGCAGTCTTCTACCTGGCAGGAACTATGGCTACACCTTC. This sequence joins TRBV6-6 and TRBJ1-2; the D is unclear. V lost 5 bases and J lost 2, with 15 bases in between. This CDR3 contains 15 residues. Germline V gives CDR1 MNHNY, CDR2 SVGAGI (reference sequence).

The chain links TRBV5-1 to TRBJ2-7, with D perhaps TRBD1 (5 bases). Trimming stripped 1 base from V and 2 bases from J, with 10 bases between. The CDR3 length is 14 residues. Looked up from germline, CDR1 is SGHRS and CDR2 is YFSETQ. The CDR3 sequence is CASSLTTGTYEQYF. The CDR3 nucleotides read TGCGCCAGCAGCTTGACTACAGGCACCTACGAGCAGTACTTC. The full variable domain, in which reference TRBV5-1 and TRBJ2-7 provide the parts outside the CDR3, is KAGVTQTPRYLIKTRGQQVTLSCSPISGHRSVSWYQQTPGQGLQFLFEYFSETQRNKGNFPGRFSGRQFSNSRSEMNVSTLELGDSALYLCASSLTTGTYEQYFGPGTRLTVT.

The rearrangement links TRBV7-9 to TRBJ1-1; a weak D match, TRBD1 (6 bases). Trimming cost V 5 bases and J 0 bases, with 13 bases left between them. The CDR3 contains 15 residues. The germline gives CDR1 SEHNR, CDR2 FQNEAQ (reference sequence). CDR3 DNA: TGTGCCAGCAGCCTAAAGACAGGCCTGAACACTGAAGCTTTCTTT. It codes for CASSLKTGLNTEAFF.

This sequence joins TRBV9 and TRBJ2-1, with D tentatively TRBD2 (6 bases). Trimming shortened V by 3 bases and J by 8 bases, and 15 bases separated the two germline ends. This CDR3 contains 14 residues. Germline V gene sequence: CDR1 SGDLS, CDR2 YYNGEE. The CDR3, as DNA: TGTGCCAGCAGCGCTAGCGCCGGGGTCGATGAGCAGTTCTTC. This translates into CASSASAGVDEQFF.

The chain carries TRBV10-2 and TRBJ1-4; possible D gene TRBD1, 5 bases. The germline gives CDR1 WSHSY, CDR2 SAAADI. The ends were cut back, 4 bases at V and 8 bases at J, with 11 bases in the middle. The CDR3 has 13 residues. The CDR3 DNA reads TGCGCCAGCAGTGTGGGGACCTGGGAAAAACTGTTTTTT. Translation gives CASSVGTWEKLFF.

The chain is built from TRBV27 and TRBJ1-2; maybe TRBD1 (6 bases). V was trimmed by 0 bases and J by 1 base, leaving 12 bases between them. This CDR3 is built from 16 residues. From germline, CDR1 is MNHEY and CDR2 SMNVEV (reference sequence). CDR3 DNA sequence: TGTGCCAGCAGTTTATCGACCGGGGGCGGTAACTATGGCTACACCTTC. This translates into CASSLSTGGGNYGYTF.

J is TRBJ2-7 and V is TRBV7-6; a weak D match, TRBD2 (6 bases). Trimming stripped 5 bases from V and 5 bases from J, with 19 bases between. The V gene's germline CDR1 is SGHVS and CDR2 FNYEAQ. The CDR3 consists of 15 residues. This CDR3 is CASSRYGGGSDEQYF. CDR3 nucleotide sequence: TGTGCCAGCAGCCGGTACGGGGGAGGTAGCGACGAGCAGTACTTC.

Here the CDR3 reads CASSHGQNTEAFF. The CDR3 DNA reads as TGTGCCAGCAGCCATGGACAGAACACTGAAGCTTTCTTT. V and J are TRBV7-9 and TRBJ1-1, with a weak D call TRBD1 (5 bases). Trimming took off 5 bases at V and 1 base at J, with 8 bases between the two ends. The V gene's germline CDR1 is SEHNR and CDR2 FQNEAQ (reference sequence). This CDR3 region has 13 residues.

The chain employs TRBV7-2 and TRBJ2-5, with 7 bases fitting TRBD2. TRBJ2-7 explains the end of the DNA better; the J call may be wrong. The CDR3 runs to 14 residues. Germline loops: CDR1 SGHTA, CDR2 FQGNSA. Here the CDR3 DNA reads TGTGCCAGCACCTCAAACACGGGGGGCTACGAGCAGTACTTC. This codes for CASTSNTGGYEQYF.

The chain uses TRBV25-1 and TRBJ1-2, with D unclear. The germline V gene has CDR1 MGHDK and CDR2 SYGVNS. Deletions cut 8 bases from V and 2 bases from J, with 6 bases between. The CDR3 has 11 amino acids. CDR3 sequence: CASRINYGYTF. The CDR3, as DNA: TGTGCCAGCCGAATAAACTATGGCTACACCTTC.

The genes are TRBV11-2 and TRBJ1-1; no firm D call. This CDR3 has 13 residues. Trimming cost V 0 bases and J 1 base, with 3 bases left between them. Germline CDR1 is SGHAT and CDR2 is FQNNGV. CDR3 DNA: TGTGCCAGCAGCTTAGACTGGAACACTGAAGCTTTCTTT. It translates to CASSLDWNTEAFF.

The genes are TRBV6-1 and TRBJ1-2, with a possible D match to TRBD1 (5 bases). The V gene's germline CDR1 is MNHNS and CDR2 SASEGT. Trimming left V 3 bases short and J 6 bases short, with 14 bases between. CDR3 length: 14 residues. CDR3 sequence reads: CASSDPGQGHGYTF. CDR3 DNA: TGTGCCAGCAGTGACCCGGGGCAGGGCCATGGCTACACCTTC.

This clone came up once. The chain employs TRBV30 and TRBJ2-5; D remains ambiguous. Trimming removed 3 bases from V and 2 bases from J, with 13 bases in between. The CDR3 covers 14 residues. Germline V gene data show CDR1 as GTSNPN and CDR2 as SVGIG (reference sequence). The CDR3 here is CAWSDIGKQETQYF. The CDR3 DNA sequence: TGTGCCTGGAGCGATATAGGGAAGCAAGAGACCCAGTACTTC. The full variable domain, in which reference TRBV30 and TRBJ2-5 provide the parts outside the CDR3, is SQTIHQWPATLVQPVGSPLSLECTVEGTSNPNLYWYRQAAGRGLQLLFYSVGIGQISSEVPQNLSASRPQDRQFILSSKKLLLSDSGFYLCAWSDIGKQETQYFGPGTRLLVL.

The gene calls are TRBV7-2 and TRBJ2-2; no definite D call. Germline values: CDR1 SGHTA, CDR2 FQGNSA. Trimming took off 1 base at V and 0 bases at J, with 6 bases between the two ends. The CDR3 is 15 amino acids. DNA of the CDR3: TGTGCCAGCAGCTTAGGCCGGACGAACACCGGGGAGCTGTTTTTT. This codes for CASSLGRTNTGELFF.

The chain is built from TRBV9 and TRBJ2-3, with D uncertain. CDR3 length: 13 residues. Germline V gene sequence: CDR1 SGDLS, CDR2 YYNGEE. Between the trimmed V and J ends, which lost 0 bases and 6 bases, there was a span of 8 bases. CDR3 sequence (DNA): TGTGCCAGCAGCGTAGGCAGTCCCGATACGCAGTATTTT. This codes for CASSVGSPDTQYF.

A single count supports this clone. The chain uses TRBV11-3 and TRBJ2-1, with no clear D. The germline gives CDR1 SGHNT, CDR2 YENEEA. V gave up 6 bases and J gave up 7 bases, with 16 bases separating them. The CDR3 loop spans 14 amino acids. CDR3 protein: CASSSGRLMNEQFF. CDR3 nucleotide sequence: TGTGCCAGCAGTTCTGGCCGGCTTATGAATGAGCAGTTCTTC. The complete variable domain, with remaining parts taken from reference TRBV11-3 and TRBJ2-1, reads EAGVVQSPRYKIIEKKQPVAFWCNPISGHNTLYWYLQNLGQGPELLIRYENEEAVDDSQLPKDRFSAERLKGVDSTLKIQPAELGDSAVYLCASSSGRLMNEQFFGPGTRLTVL.

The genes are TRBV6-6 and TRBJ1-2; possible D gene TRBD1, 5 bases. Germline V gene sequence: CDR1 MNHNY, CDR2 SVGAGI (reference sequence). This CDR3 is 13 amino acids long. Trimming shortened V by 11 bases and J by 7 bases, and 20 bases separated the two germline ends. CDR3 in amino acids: CAGGDHFESGYTF. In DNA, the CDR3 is TGTGCCGGGGGGGACCACTTCGAGAGTGGCTACACCTTC.

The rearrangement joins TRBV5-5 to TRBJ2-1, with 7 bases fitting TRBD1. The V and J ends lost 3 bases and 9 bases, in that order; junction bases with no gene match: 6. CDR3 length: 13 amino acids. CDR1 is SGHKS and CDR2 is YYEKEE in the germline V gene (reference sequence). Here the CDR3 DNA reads TGTGCCAGCAGCTATGGACAGGAGCGTGAGCAGTTCTTC. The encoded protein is CASSYGQEREQFF.

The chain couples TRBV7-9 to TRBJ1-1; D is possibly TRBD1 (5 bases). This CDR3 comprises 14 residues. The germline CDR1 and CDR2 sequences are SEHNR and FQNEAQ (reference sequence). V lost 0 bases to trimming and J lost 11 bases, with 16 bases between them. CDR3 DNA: TGTGCCAGCAGCTTAGCAGGGACCCGCGGTGTGGCTTTCTTT. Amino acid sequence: CASSLAGTRGVAFF.

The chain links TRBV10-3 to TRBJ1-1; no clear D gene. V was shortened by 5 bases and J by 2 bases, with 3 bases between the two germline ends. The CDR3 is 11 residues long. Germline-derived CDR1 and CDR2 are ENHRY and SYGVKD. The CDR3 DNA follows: TGTGCCATCAGTACTAACACTGAAGCTTTCTTT. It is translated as CAISTNTEAFF.

In DNA form, the CDR3 reads TGTGCCAGTTTGACAGACTACACCGGGGAGCTGTTTTTT. Its protein product is CASLTDYTGELFF. This chain connects TRBV7-9 to TRBJ2-2; a possible D gene is TRBD1 (5 bases). CDR3 length: 13 amino acids. The ends were cut back, 9 bases at V and 3 bases at J, with 11 bases in the middle. The V gene's germline CDR1 is SEHNR and CDR2 FQNEAQ (reference sequence). Supplemented by reference TRBV7-9 and TRBJ2-2, the full variable domain reads DTGVSQNPRHKITKRGQNVTFRCDPISEHNRLYWYRQTLGQGPEFLTYFQNEAQLEKSRLLSDRFSAERPKGSFSTLEIQRTEQGDSAMYLCASLTDYTGELFFGEGSRLTVL.

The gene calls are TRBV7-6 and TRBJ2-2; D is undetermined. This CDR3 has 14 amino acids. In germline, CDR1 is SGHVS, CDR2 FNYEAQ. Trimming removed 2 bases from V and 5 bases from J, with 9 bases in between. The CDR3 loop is CASSLIGQTGELFF. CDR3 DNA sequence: TGTGCCAGCAGCTTAATCGGGCAGACCGGGGAGCTGTTTTTT.

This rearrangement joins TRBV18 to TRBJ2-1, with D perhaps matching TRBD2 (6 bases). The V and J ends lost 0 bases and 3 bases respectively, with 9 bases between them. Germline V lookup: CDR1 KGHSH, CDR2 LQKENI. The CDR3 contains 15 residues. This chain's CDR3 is CASSPPSGGYNEQFF. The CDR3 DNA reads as TGTGCCAGCTCACCACCGTCCGGGGGCTACAATGAGCAGTTCTTC.

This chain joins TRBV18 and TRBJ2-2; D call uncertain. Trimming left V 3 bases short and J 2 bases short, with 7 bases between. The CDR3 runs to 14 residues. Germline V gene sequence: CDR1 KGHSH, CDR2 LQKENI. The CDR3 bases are TGTGCCAGCTCACCGGGCGAAAACACCGGGGAGCTGTTTTTT. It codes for CASSPGENTGELFF.

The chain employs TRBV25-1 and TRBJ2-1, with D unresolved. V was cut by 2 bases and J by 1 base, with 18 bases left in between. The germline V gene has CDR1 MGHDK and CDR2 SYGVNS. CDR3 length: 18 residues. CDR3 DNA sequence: TGTGCCAGCAGTGAAAAAATCCCGACCGGCTCTTCCTACAATGAGCAGTTCTTC. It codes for CASSEKIPTGSSYNEQFF.

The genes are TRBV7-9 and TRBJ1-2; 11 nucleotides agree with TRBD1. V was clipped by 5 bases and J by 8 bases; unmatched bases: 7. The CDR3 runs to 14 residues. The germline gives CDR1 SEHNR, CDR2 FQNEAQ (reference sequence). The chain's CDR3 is CASSPEWTGGGYTF. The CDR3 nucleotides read TGTGCCAGCAGCCCCGAGTGGACAGGGGGCGGCTACACCTTC.

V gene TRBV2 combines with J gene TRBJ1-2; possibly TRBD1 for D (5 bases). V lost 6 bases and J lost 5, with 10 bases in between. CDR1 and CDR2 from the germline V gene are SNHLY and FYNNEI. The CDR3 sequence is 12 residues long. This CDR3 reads CASSVQGYGYTF. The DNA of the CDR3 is TGTGCCAGCAGCGTCCAGGGTTATGGCTACACCTTC. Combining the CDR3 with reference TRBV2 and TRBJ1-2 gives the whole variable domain EPEVTQTPSHQVTQMGQEVILRCVPISNHLYFYWYRQILGQKVEFLVSFYNNEISEKSEIFDDQFSVERPDGSNFTLKIRSTKLEDSAMYFCASSVQGYGYTFGSGTRLTVV.

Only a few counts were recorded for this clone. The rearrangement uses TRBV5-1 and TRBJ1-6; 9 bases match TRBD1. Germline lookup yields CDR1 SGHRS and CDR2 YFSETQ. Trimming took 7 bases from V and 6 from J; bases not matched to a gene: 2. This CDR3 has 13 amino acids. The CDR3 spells CASRTGVNSPLHF. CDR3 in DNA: TGCGCCAGCCGGACAGGGGTTAATTCACCCCTCCACTTT.

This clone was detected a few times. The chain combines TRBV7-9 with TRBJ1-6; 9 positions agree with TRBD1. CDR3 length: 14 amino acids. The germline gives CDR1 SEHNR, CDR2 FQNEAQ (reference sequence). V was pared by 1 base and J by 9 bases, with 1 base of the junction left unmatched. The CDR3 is CASSLETGGSPLHF. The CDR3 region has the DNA TGTGCCAGCAGCTTAGAGACAGGGGGTTCACCCCTCCACTTT.

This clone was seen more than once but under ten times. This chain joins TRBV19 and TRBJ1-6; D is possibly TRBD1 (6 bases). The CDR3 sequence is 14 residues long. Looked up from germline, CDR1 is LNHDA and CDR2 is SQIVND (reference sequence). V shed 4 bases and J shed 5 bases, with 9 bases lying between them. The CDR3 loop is CASSRGRDNSPLHF. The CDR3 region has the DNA TGTGCCAGTAGTAGGGGGCGAGATAATTCACCCCTCCACTTT.